Shown below are 27 T cell receptor beta chains from a single sample sequenced in a study of a mutant IDH1 vaccine in newly diagnosed glioma. The sample's time point: baseline, week 1 (first vaccination visit). Treatment: pre-vaccination baseline after standard-of-care therapy. Assay: immunoSEQ multiplex PCR; the TCRdb copy retains only in-frame clones and omits some. The sample contains around 88,000 clones, around 80% of which appear only once. This specimen consisted of PBMCs, obtained from a glioma patient treated with radiotherapy, temozolomide or both. The receptor set was obtained from a man aged 35-49 years with glioma.

This clone was counted only a few times. The chain links TRBV18 to TRBJ1-1; D uncertain. From germline, CDR1 is KGHSH and CDR2 LQKENI. The CDR3 is 13 residues long. The V end lost 2 bases, the J end lost 3 bases, and 7 bases lay between the germline ends. The CDR3 is CASSPTRDTEAFF. DNA for the CDR3: TGTGCCAGCTCACCAACTAGAGACACTGAAGCTTTCTTT. The complete variable domain, with remaining parts taken from reference TRBV18 and TRBJ1-1, reads NAGVMQNPRHLVRRRGQEARLRCSPMKGHSHVYWYRQLPEEGLKFMVYLQKENIIDESGMPKERFSAEFPKEGPSILRIQQVVRGDSAAYFCASSPTRDTEAFFGQGTRLTVV.

The chain employs TRBV5-3 and TRBJ2-7; 7 nucleotides line up with TRBD1. TRBV5-3 is an open reading frame whose function is uncertain. J was trimmed by 1 base and V by 4 bases; bases with no gene match: 11. This CDR3 region has 16 residues. The CDR3 bases are TGTGCCAGAAGCGGCGGACAGGCCCAAGCATCCTACGAGCAGTACTTC. Residues: CARSGGQAQASYEQYF.

This clone was seen many times. This chain joins TRBV21-1 and TRBJ2-7. TRBV21-1 is described as a pseudogene. The CDR3 has 14 amino acids. The CDR3 here is CASRRDGASYEQYF. The CDR3 nucleotides are TGTGCCAGCAGGAGGGACGGTGCTTCCTACGAGCAGTACTTC.

The V gene is TRBV4-3, the J gene TRBJ2-2; no clear D gene. The length of the CDR3 is 13 residues. Per germline, CDR1 LGHNA and CDR2 YSLEER. V gave up 3 bases and J gave up 7 bases, with 9 bases separating them. CDR3 in amino acids: CASSQARDGELFF. The CDR3, as DNA: TGCGCCAGCAGCCAGGCCCGTGACGGGGAGCTGTTTTTT.

This chain links TRBV28 with TRBJ1-5, with 7 bases aligning to TRBD1. Germline trimming cut 0 bases from V and 7 bases from J; bases unmatched to any gene: 6. CDR1 and CDR2 (germline): MDHEN, SYDVKM. The CDR3 is 15 residues long. This CDR3 is CASSLWGQPDQPQHF. CDR3 bases: TGTGCCAGCAGTTTATGGGGACAGCCTGACCAGCCCCAGCATTTT.

The chain links TRBV7-9 to TRBJ2-1; 8 nucleotides align to TRBD2. V gave up 1 base and J gave up 5 bases; unmatched junction bases: 10. The CDR3 has 17 amino acids. Germline V gene data show CDR1 as SEHNR and CDR2 as FQNEAQ (reference sequence). CDR3 amino acids: CASSLVVAGRVHNEQFF. CDR3 sequence (DNA): TGTGCCAGCAGCTTAGTAGTAGCCGGGAGGGTACACAATGAGCAGTTCTTC.

The genes are TRBV9 and TRBJ1-2; D is possibly TRBD1 (5 bases). Trimming left V 1 base short and J 4 bases short, with 14 bases between. This CDR3 comprises 15 residues. CDR1 and CDR2 (germline): SGDLS, YYNGEE. Here the CDR3 reads CASSVFPGAGYGYTF. Here the CDR3 DNA reads TGTGCCAGCAGCGTATTCCCCGGGGCTGGCTATGGCTACACCTTC.

This chain uses TRBV18 with TRBJ2-1; 9 bases fit TRBD2. Germline V gene sequence: CDR1 KGHSH, CDR2 LQKENI. The CDR3 is made up of 15 amino acids. The ends lost 6 bases at V and 2 bases at J; junction bases unmatched: 5. Here the CDR3 DNA reads TGTGCCAGCTCCCTTAGCGGGAGTCCCTACAATGAGCAGTTCTTC. Translating it yields CASSLSGSPYNEQFF.

The genes are TRBV28 and TRBJ2-7; D uncertain. Germline V gene data show CDR1 as MDHEN and CDR2 as SYDVKM. V gave up 5 bases and J gave up 2 bases, with 19 bases separating them. The CDR3 sequence is 16 residues long. For the CDR3, the DNA is TGTGCCAGCAGTACTTCAATGAGATCCGCCCCCTACGAGCAGTACTTC. Its protein is CASSTSMRSAPYEQYF.

The rearrangement links TRBV27 to TRBJ2-1; 13 nucleotides agree with TRBD2. The CDR3 sequence is 14 residues long. Germline V gene sequence: CDR1 MNHEY, CDR2 SMNVEV (reference sequence). With V trimmed by 5 bases and J by 8 bases, 3 bases remained unmatched. CDR3 loop: CASSRLAGGDEQFF. Written as DNA, the CDR3 is TGTGCCAGCAGTCGACTAGCGGGAGGCGATGAGCAGTTCTTC.

The table lists this clone with a few counts. This rearrangement joins TRBV6-5 to TRBJ1-5, with TRBD1 identical over 10 bases. Germline trimming cut 4 bases from V and 7 bases from J; bases unmatched to any gene: 7. Germline CDR1 MNHEY, CDR2 SVGAGI. The CDR3 is 15 amino acids. The CDR3 nucleotides are TGTGCCAGCAGTTCGGGACAGGGGTTTGGGCAGCCCCAGCATTTT. It is translated as CASSSGQGFGQPQHF.

The chain couples TRBV6-1 to TRBJ1-1, with D unclear. V gave up 1 base and J gave up 3 bases, with 9 bases separating them. The CDR3 is made up of 14 amino acids. Germline V CDR1 and CDR2: MNHNS, SASEGT. Here the CDR3 DNA reads TGTGCCAGCAGTGAAGTTCTGGGGTACACTGAAGCTTTCTTT. This codes for CASSEVLGYTEAFF.

This clone was seen once. This sequence joins TRBV29-1 and TRBJ1-2; TRBD1 agrees at 7 bases. This CDR3 spans 14 amino acids. CDR1 and CDR2 from the germline V gene are SQVTM and ANQGSEA. V lost 2 bases and J lost 2; bases outside the gene matches: 5. The CDR3 loop is CSVERTGGNYGYTF. CDR3 DNA: TGCAGCGTTGAACGGACAGGTGGCAACTATGGCTACACCTTC.

This chain joins TRBV28 and TRBJ2-4, with a weak D call TRBD2 (5 bases). Germline V CDR1 and CDR2: MDHEN, SYDVKM. This CDR3 region has 16 residues. The V end was cut by 2 bases, the J end by 0 bases, with 11 bases between. The CDR3 spells CASSLAGELAKNIQYF. The DNA for the CDR3 is TGTGCCAGCAGTTTAGCGGGCGAGCTAGCCAAAAACATTCAGTACTTC.

The rearrangement uses TRBV6-5 and TRBJ2-1; the D gene is possibly TRBD1 (6 bases). The CDR3 consists of 16 residues. CDR1 and CDR2 from the germline V gene are MNHEY and SVGAGI. V was trimmed by 4 bases and J by 0 bases, leaving 13 bases between them. As DNA, the CDR3 is TGTGCCAGCAGTTTAGGCAGGGGCCACTCCTACAATGAGCAGTTCTTC. It is translated as CASSLGRGHSYNEQFF.

The chain joins TRBV7-2 to TRBJ1-2; TRBD1 matches at 10 bases. The V segment lost 2 bases and the J segment 7 bases; nucleotides outside the gene matches: 10. This CDR3 region has 16 residues. CDR1 and CDR2 from the germline V gene are SGHTA and FQGNSA. The CDR3 coding sequence is TGTGCCAGCAGCTTAATCCGTGGACAGGGGGACGCTGGCTACACCTTC. As protein: CASSLIRGQGDAGYTF. Supplemented by reference TRBV7-2 and TRBJ1-2, the full variable domain reads GAGVSQSPSNKVTEKGKDVELRCDPISGHTALYWYRQSLGQGLEFLIYFQGNSAPDKSGLPSDRFSAERTGGSVSTLTIQRTQQEDSAVYLCASSLIRGQGDAGYTFGSGTRLTVV.

V usage is TRBV19 and J usage is TRBJ2-1, with 16 bases that match TRBD2. This CDR3 comprises 17 residues. CDR1 is LNHDA, CDR2 SQIVND, per germline (reference sequence). The V segment lost 4 bases and the J segment 9 bases; nucleotides outside the gene matches: 9. CDR3 loop: CASSTPGTSGRATEQFF. In nucleotides, the CDR3 is TGTGCCAGTAGTACACCCGGGACTAGCGGGAGGGCCACTGAGCAGTTCTTC.

The genes are TRBV6-5 and TRBJ1-2, with D unresolved. Germline-derived CDR1 and CDR2 are MNHEY and SVGAGI. The CDR3 is 14 residues long. Trimming left V 0 bases short and J 7 bases short, with 12 bases between. The CDR3 DNA follows: TGTGCCAGCAGTTACTCGCCCACCGGCACTGGCTACACCTTC. Protein: CASSYSPTGTGYTF.

V is TRBV30 and J is TRBJ2-5; 7 nucleotides align to TRBD1. Germline loops: CDR1 GTSNPN, CDR2 SVGIG (reference sequence). J was trimmed by 2 bases and V by 4 bases; bases with no gene match: 4. This CDR3 comprises 13 residues. The CDR3 region has the DNA TGTGCCTGGACTGGGACAGCTCAAGAGACCCAGTACTTC. Translation gives CAWTGTAQETQYF.

The rearrangement joins TRBV6-1 to TRBJ2-1, with a possible D match to TRBD2 (6 bases). There are 14 residues in the CDR3. The V end was cut by 6 bases, the J end by 6 bases, with 15 bases between. Per germline, CDR1 MNHNS and CDR2 SASEGT. CDR3 protein: CASRYDGLFNEQFF. CDR3 in DNA: TGTGCCAGCAGGTACGACGGACTATTCAATGAGCAGTTCTTC.

This clone was observed once. The chain uses TRBV29-1 and TRBJ2-7; D may be TRBD2 (6 bases). Deletions cut 4 bases from V and 3 bases from J, with 16 bases between. CDR3 size: 14 residues. Germline lookup yields CDR1 SQVTM and CDR2 ANQGSEA. DNA of the CDR3: TGCAGCGTTGGGTCGGGAGTTAATATCTACGAGCAGTACTTC. Amino acids: CSVGSGVNIYEQYF.

This chain links TRBV5-1 with TRBJ2-5, with TRBD1 matching 12 bases. The J call is doubtful: the DNA matches TRBJ2-7 better. The CDR3 runs to 17 residues. From germline, CDR1 is SGHRS and CDR2 YFSETQ. The CDR3 region has the DNA TGCGCCAGCAGACCTAATCCCCGGGACAGGGGGCTGTACGAGCAGTACTTC. Its translation: CASRPNPRDRGLYEQYF.

This chain links TRBV9 with TRBJ1-2; 7 nucleotides match TRBD1. The V and J ends lost 4 bases and 3 bases, in that order; junction bases with no gene match: 12. CDR3 length equals 16 residues. Germline CDR1 is SGDLS and CDR2 is YYNGEE. CDR3 in DNA: TGTGCCAGCAGCCATCCTCGAGGGGGCTTGTACTATGGCTACACCTTC. Residues: CASSHPRGGLYYGYTF.

The rearrangement joins TRBV12-5 to TRBJ1-1; unclear D gene. CDR1 LGHNT and CDR2 FRNRAP come from the germline V gene. The CDR3 runs 15 residues. Trimming shortened V by 6 bases and J by 3 bases, and 17 bases separated the two germline ends. CDR3 protein: CASGSTELADTEAFF. CDR3 bases: TGTGCTAGTGGCTCCACGGAATTGGCGGACACTGAAGCTTTCTTT. Drawing the rest from reference TRBV12-5 and TRBJ1-1, the complete variable domain is DARVTQTPRHKVTEMGQEVTMRCQPILGHNTVFWYRQTMMQGLELLAYFRNRAPLDDSGMPKDRFSAEMPDATLATLKIQPSEPRDSAVYFCASGSTELADTEAFFGQGTRLTVV.

V usage is TRBV6-1 and J usage is TRBJ1-2, with a possible D match to TRBD1 (5 bases). CDR1 is MNHNS and CDR2 is SASEGT in the germline V gene. This CDR3 has 14 amino acids. Trimming took off 7 bases at V and 0 bases at J, with 12 bases between the two ends. The CDR3 DNA follows: TGTGCCAGCAAGTTGGGGGGAGCTAACTATGGCTACACCTTC. Amino acid sequence: CASKLGGANYGYTF.

This rearrangement joins TRBV7-2 to TRBJ2-5; D perhaps matches TRBD2 (5 bases). Germline V gives CDR1 SGHTA, CDR2 FQGNSA. The V gene lost 1 base and the J gene lost 2 bases, with 8 bases spanning the gap. The CDR3 has 14 amino acids. For the CDR3, the DNA is TGTGCCAGCAGCTTAGAGGACTTTCAAGAGACCCAGTACTTC. It specifies CASSLEDFQETQYF.

This clone was seen once. The rearrangement uses TRBV21-1 and TRBJ1-5; whether TRBD1, the table's D call, matches the DNA was not checked. TRBV21-1 is recorded as a pseudogene. CDR3 length: 15 amino acids. The CDR3 spells CASSKAQGPVQPQHF. The CDR3 DNA is TGTGCCAGCAGCAAAGCACAGGGGCCCGTCCAGCCCCAGCATTTT.